Shown below are 30 T cell receptor beta chains from a single sample sequenced in a study of T cell clonality in common variable immunodeficiency. TCRdb's copy holds only in-frame clones and misses some; the assay was immunoSEQ multiplex PCR. Altogether about 52,000 clones were found in the sample, and no singletons occur. The sequencing sample was made of peripheral blood mononuclear cells. The receptors were sampled from a person aged 18-70 years in good health.

This clone was found many times. The observed sequence ends 3 residues before the CDR3 terminus, with the missing tail filled in from the germline J gene. This sequence joins TRBV20-1 and TRBJ2-3; D perhaps matches TRBD1 (5 bases). Germline V gene data show CDR1 as DFQATT and CDR2 as SNEGSKA (reference sequence). Deletions cut 0 bases from V and 4 bases from J, with 8 bases between. The CDR3 runs to 13 residues. The sequenced part of the CDR3 DNA is TGCAGTGCTAGAGATCCAGGGCCAGATACG. Residues: CSARDPGPDT. The full CDR3 reads CSARDPGPDTQYF.

This clone was detected ten times or more. The observed sequence ends 3 residues before the CDR3 terminus, with the missing tail filled in from the germline J gene. The chain couples TRBV6-2 or TRBV6-3 to TRBJ2-3, with D perhaps TRBD2 (7 bases). The germline V and J ends were trimmed by 7 bases and 2 bases, with 13 bases remaining between them. The CDR3 length is 14 residues. The V gene's germline CDR1 is MNHEY and CDR2 SVGEGT. The covered CDR3 bases are TGTGCCAGCACTGAGGGGGGGGACACAGATACG. Protein sequence: CASTEGGDTDT. The full CDR3 reads CASTEGGDTDTQYF.

This clone showed up many times. The observed sequence ends 3 residues before the CDR3 terminus, with the missing tail filled in from the germline J gene. The chain carries TRBV20-1 and TRBJ2-3, with D perhaps matching TRBD2 (5 bases). CDR3 size: 16 residues. The ends were cut back, 6 bases at V and 4 bases at J, with 23 bases in the middle. Germline V lookup: CDR1 DFQATT, CDR2 SNEGSKA (reference sequence). The part of the CDR3 DNA that was read is TGCAGTGCCAAGAAGGTACTAGGCCTTTGGTCAGATACG. Protein sequence: CSAKKVLGLWSDT. The entire CDR3 sequence reads CSAKKVLGLWSDTQYF.

This clone has a count of ten or more. The read ends 3 residues shy of where the CDR3 ends; the end is completed using the germline J gene. The rearrangement uses TRBV7-9 and TRBJ1-2, with 7 bases lining up with TRBD1. In germline, CDR1 is SEHNR, CDR2 FQNEAQ (reference sequence). CDR3 length: 15 residues. V shed 4 bases, J shed 4 bases, and the junction held 9 bases outside the gene matches. The CDR3 loop is CASSSSRDSPYGYTF. The covered CDR3 bases are TGTGCCAGCAGCTCGTCCCGGGACAGCCCCTATGGC.

This clone came up many times. CDR3 amino acids: CASSEALRYFYGYTF. The sequenced part of the CDR3 DNA is TGTGCCAGCAGTGAAGCTCTCAGGTACTTTTATGGC. The genes are TRBV6-1 and TRBJ1-2, with D unclear. Sequencing ends 3 residues short of the CDR3 end; the germline J gene provides the rest. V gave up 0 bases and J gave up 5 bases, with 13 bases separating them. The CDR3 extends over 15 amino acids. CDR1 is MNHNS and CDR2 is SASEGT in the germline V gene.

This clone was detected ten times or more. The observed sequence ends 3 residues before the CDR3 terminus, with the missing tail filled in from the germline J gene. The chain is built from TRBV19 and TRBJ2-3, with 7 nucleotides matching TRBD1. CDR1 is LNHDA and CDR2 is SQIVND in the germline V gene (reference sequence). The CDR3 contains 15 residues. The DNA read from the CDR3 is TGTGCCAGTAGTCCTCGGACAGGTGTACAAGAGACG. Protein: CASSPRTGVQET. The full CDR3 reads CASSPRTGVQETQYF.

Many counts were recorded for this clone. The CDR3 end falls 3 residues outside the read, so it is completed with the germline J gene. This chain uses TRBV11-3 with TRBJ2-5; D is ambiguous. From germline, CDR1 is SGHNT and CDR2 YENEEA. Trimming pared 3 bases from V and 4 bases from J, leaving 9 bases between. There are 13 residues in the CDR3. The CDR3 bases that were read are TGTGCCAGCAGCTTCGGGTTGGGAGAGACC. It is translated as CASSFGLGET. In full, the CDR3 is CASSFGLGETQYF.

This clone came up many times. From the germline J gene comes the end of the CDR3, since the read stops 3 residues before it. The rearrangement uses TRBV7-9 and TRBJ2-1, with 9 positions matching TRBD2. The length of the CDR3 is 14 residues. CDR1 and CDR2 (germline): SEHNR, FQNEAQ (reference sequence). J lost 9 bases, V lost 8 bases, and 11 bases had no gene match. The CDR3: CASAREGRFSEQFF. The sequenced part of the CDR3 DNA is TGTGCCAGCGCGCGGGAGGGCCGTTTTAGTGAG.

This clone was observed at least ten times. The read comes to an end 3 residues before the CDR3 does, leaving the germline J gene to fill in the end. The chain carries TRBV5-1 and TRBJ1-4; D possibly corresponds to TRBD1 (6 bases). CDR1 SGHRS and CDR2 YFSETQ come from the germline V gene. This CDR3 has 14 amino acids. Trimming pared 4 bases from V and 6 bases from J, leaving 13 bases between. The CDR3 region is CASSPGAGDEKLFF. The DNA read from the CDR3 is TGCGCCAGCAGCCCGGGAGCAGGGGATGAAAAA.

This clone was seen many times. The read is 3 residues too short to cover the CDR3 end, so that end is filled in from the germline J gene. The chain employs TRBV30 and TRBJ1-2; TRBD1 might be the D (5 bases). V lost 5 bases and J lost 7, with 20 bases in between. Germline-derived CDR1 and CDR2 are GTSNPN and SVGIG (reference sequence). The CDR3 extends over 14 amino acids. Here the CDR3 reads CAWDRDSILVGYTF. Incomplete CDR3 DNA: TGTGCCTGGGACCGTGACAGTATCCTGGTTGGC.

Turning to this clone: The CDR3 end is not reached by the read, which stops 3 residues before it; the germline J gene fills it in. This chain uses TRBV19 with TRBJ1-2, with TRBD1 matching 7 bases. J lost 3 bases, V lost 7 bases, and 8 bases had no gene match. This CDR3 spans 14 amino acids. Germline-derived CDR1 and CDR2 are LNHDA and SQIVND (reference sequence). The CDR3 here is CASIPTGNDYGYTF. CDR3 DNA, as far as it was read: TGTGCCAGTATACCGACAGGGAATGACTATGGC. Drawing the rest from reference TRBV19 and TRBJ1-2, the complete variable domain is DGGITQSPKYLFRKEGQNVTLSCEQNLNHDAMYWYRQDPGQGLRLIYYSQIVNDFQKGDIAEGYSVSREKKESFPLTVTSAQKNPTAFYLCASIPTGNDYGYTFGSGTRLTVV.

This clone was detected many times. The CDR3 end lies 3 residues beyond the end of the read and is filled in from the germline J gene. The gene calls are TRBV20-1 and TRBJ2-1; tentative D call: TRBD1 (6 bases). This CDR3 is built from 16 residues. Per germline, CDR1 DFQATT and CDR2 SNEGSKA (reference sequence). Trimming removed 6 bases at V and 1 base at J, with 19 bases between. CDR3 residues: CSAPRRGTGSYNEQFF. The sequenced part of the CDR3 DNA is TGCAGTGCCCCCCGTAGGGGGACGGGATCCTACAATGAG.

This clone was seen ten or more times. The CDR3 end is not reached by the read, which stops 3 residues before it; the germline J gene fills it in. V is TRBV20-1 and J is TRBJ1-2; 7 positions match TRBD1. The J segment lost 4 bases and the V segment lost 5 bases, leaving 7 bases of the junction unmatched. CDR1 and CDR2 (germline): DFQATT, SNEGSKA (reference sequence). This CDR3 has 13 residues. CDR3 bases read: TGCAGTGCTTCGACAGGGCCCCTCTATGGC. Protein sequence: CSASTGPLYG. The complete CDR3 protein is CSASTGPLYGYTF.

Many counts were recorded for this clone. One end of the junction fails to match germline, which may point to a read error. The CDR3 is cut off 3 residues early in the read; its end comes from the germline J gene. V usage is TRBV4-2 and J usage is TRBJ1-2, with D possibly matching TRBD1 (6 bases). CDR1 LGHNA and CDR2 YNFKEQ come from the germline V gene. This CDR3 has 12 amino acids. The sequenced part of the CDR3 DNA is TGCGCCAGCAGCCAAGGGGGGGGTGGC. Translating gives CASSQGGGG. The whole CDR3 region reads CASSQGGGGYTF.

This clone was observed at least ten times. The read halts 3 residues ahead of the CDR3 end, with the missing end drawn from the germline J gene. V and J are TRBV6-2 or TRBV6-3 and TRBJ2-1, with 8 bases aligning to TRBD2. V trimming: 7 bases; J trimming: 2 bases; junction bases outside the gene matches: 10. CDR1 is MNHEY and CDR2 is SVGEGT in the germline V gene. The CDR3 has 16 amino acids. Incomplete CDR3 DNA: TGTGCCAGCATTACCGCGGGAGGAGGCCCCTACAATGAG. This codes for CASITAGGGPYNE. The complete CDR3 reads CASITAGGGPYNEQFF.

This clone was observed many times. The CDR3 reads CASSLAGRGGGDTQYF. CDR3 DNA (partial): TGTGCCAGCAGCTTGGCCGGCCGCGGAGGGGGAGATACG. This chain links TRBV5-4 with TRBJ2-3, with D perhaps given as TRBD1 or TRBD2 (6 bases each). The read gets to within 3 residues of the CDR3 end, and the germline J gene fills in the rest. The germline CDR1 and CDR2 sequences are SGHNT and YYREEE (reference sequence). This CDR3 comprises 16 residues. V lost 0 bases and J 5 bases, leaving 16 bases between the germline ends.

This clone was counted many times. CDR3 residues: CASSLGGVGYTF. The covered CDR3 bases are TGTGCCAGCAGCTTAGGCGGCGTAGGC. This sequence joins TRBV11-2 and TRBJ1-2; D not resolved. The read ends 3 residues shy of where the CDR3 ends; the end is completed using the germline J gene. The CDR3 is 12 residues long. The germline gives CDR1 SGHAT, CDR2 FQNNGV.

This clone showed up many times. The sequenced fragment ends 3 residues before the CDR3 boundary, so the rest is inferred from the germline J gene. The chain carries TRBV10-3 and TRBJ1-3, with D tentatively TRBD1 (6 bases). V was cut by 2 bases and J by 0 bases, with 20 bases left in between. The CDR3 length is 19 residues. Looked up from germline, CDR1 is ENHRY and CDR2 is SYGVKD. The sequenced CDR3 bases are TGTGCCATCAGTGAGCCGTGGACAGCTCTCGACATCTCTGGAAACACC. The encoded protein is CAISEPWTALDISGNT. In full, the CDR3 reads CAISEPWTALDISGNTIYF.

This clone was counted ten times or more. The read ends 3 residues early relative to the CDR3; the germline J gene fills the gap. This chain links TRBV6-2 or TRBV6-3 with TRBJ2-3; tentatively, D is TRBD2 (6 bases). The CDR3 is 17 residues long. V was pared by 3 bases and J by 8 bases, with 24 bases between. Germline loops: CDR1 MNHEY, CDR2 SVGEGT. The covered CDR3 bases are TGTGCCAGCAGTTATGGTCGACTAGTCGGGGAACTTCGTACG. Translating gives CASSYGRLVGELRT. The full CDR3 sequence reads CASSYGRLVGELRTQYF.

This clone was observed many times. The CDR3 end lies 3 residues beyond the end of the read and is filled in from the germline J gene. This chain links TRBV20-1 with TRBJ2-3; 11 nucleotides match TRBD2. Trimming cost V 6 bases and J 0 bases; bases outside gene matches: 5. This CDR3 is built from 15 residues. CDR1 is DFQATT and CDR2 is SNEGSKA in the germline V gene (reference sequence). CDR3 bases read: TGCAGTGCATTCCGGACTAGCGGGAGCACAGATACG. This sequence encodes CSAFRTSGSTDT. The entire CDR3 reads CSAFRTSGSTDTQYF.

This clone has more than one count but fewer than ten. The read ends 3 residues early relative to the CDR3; the germline J gene fills the gap. This rearrangement joins TRBV18 to TRBJ2-3, with TRBD2 matching over 8 bases. This CDR3 is built from 14 residues. Germline loops: CDR1 KGHSH, CDR2 LQKENI. The covered CDR3 bases are TGTGCCAGCTCAACGGGGGGGGGCAATCAGCCG. It encodes CASSTGGGNQP. The whole CDR3 sequence is CASSTGGGNQPQYF.

This clone came up many times. From the germline J gene comes the end of the CDR3, since the read stops 3 residues before it. The chain is built from TRBV19 and TRBJ2-1; TRBD2 agrees at 10 bases. This CDR3 has 20 residues. Germline CDR1 and CDR2: LNHDA and SQIVND (reference sequence). V shed 5 bases and J 0 bases; nucleotides not matched to a gene: 16. Partial CDR3 DNA: TGTGCCAGTAGTCATAAACACGGGACTAGCGTACCGAGCTCCTACAATGAG. Amino acids: CASSHKHGTSVPSSYNE. The entire CDR3 sequence reads CASSHKHGTSVPSSYNEQFF.

There are many counts of this clone. The observed sequence ends 3 residues before the CDR3 terminus, with the missing tail filled in from the germline J gene. This sequence joins TRBV19 and TRBJ2-7, with 7 bases aligning to TRBD1. Germline V gene lookup returns CDR1 LNHDA and CDR2 SQIVND (reference sequence). Trimming took 3 bases from V and 5 from J; bases not matched to a gene: 4. The CDR3 extends over 13 amino acids. The CDR3 region is CASSINDRDEQYF. The CDR3 DNA, read in part, is TGTGCCAGTAGTATTAATGACAGGGACGAG.

In this sample, this clone turned up many times. The CDR3 end falls 3 residues outside the read, so it is completed with the germline J gene. The rearrangement joins TRBV6-2 or TRBV6-3 to TRBJ2-1; TRBD2 matches at 7 bases. Per germline, CDR1 MNHEY and CDR2 SVGEGT. V was clipped by 4 bases and J by 0 bases; unmatched bases: 6. The CDR3 length is 16 residues. The DNA read from the CDR3 is TGTGCCAGCAGTTCGACACTAGCGAGCTCCTACAATGAG. Translating gives CASSSTLASSYNE. The whole CDR3 is CASSSTLASSYNEQFF.

This clone has ten or more counts. The read gets to within 3 residues of the CDR3 end, and the germline J gene fills in the rest. This chain uses TRBV20-1 with TRBJ1-3; D call uncertain. This CDR3 region has 13 residues. V was cut by 1 base and J by 7 bases, with 11 bases left in between. CDR1 and CDR2 from the germline V gene are DFQATT and SNEGSKA (reference sequence). The CDR3 bases that were read are TGCAGTGCTAGAGGCCGTACTCGGAACACC. It translates to CSARGRTRNT. In full, the CDR3 is CSARGRTRNTIYF.

This clone showed up just a few times. An end of the junction differs from the germline gene, which may be a read error. The missing CDR3 end, 3 residues past where the read stops, is filled in from the germline J gene. The sample carries other DNA sequences with the same CDR3. The chain carries TRBV5-1 and TRBJ1-3; D is undetermined. Germline V CDR1 and CDR2: SGHRS, YFSETQ. The CDR3 contains 14 residues. CDR3 amino acids: CASKEGPSGNTIYF. The covered CDR3 bases are TGCGCCAGCAAGGAGGGCCCCTCTGGAAACACG.

This clone showed up many times. Read data end 3 residues before the CDR3 end; the end is taken from the germline J gene. This sequence joins TRBV10-3 and TRBJ2-3; 10 nucleotides align to TRBD1. CDR1 is ENHRY, CDR2 SYGVKD, per germline. The CDR3 runs 16 residues. V shed 5 bases, J shed 0 bases, and the junction held 5 bases outside the gene matches. CDR3 DNA, as far as it was read: TGTGCCATCAGTCCCAGACAGGGGGCCAGCACAGATACG. It is translated as CAISPRQGASTDT. In full, the CDR3 is CAISPRQGASTDTQYF.

The table lists this clone with many counts. Read coverage stops 3 residues before the CDR3 terminus; the germline J gene supplies the remainder. The V call is TRBV18, the J call TRBJ2-5; 9 positions match TRBD2. CDR3 length: 15 residues. The ends lost 6 bases at V and 5 bases at J; junction bases unmatched: 10. Germline-derived CDR1 and CDR2 are KGHSH and LQKENI. CDR3 sequence reads: CASSGGTSRIETQYF. CDR3 bases read: TGTGCCAGCTCGGGCGGGACTAGCCGAATCGAGACC.

This clone showed up many times. The sequence runs out 3 residues before the end of the CDR3; the remainder is reconstructed from the germline J gene. The chain has TRBV18 and TRBJ2-5; 7 nucleotides align to TRBD2. V trimming: 5 bases; J trimming: 2 bases; junction bases outside the gene matches: 2. The germline CDR1 and CDR2 sequences are KGHSH and LQKENI. This CDR3 comprises 13 residues. Partial CDR3 DNA: TGTGCCAGCTCAAGAGCGGGACAAGAGACC. Its protein product is CASSRAGQET. The entire CDR3 sequence reads CASSRAGQETQYF.

This clone has a count of ten or more. The CDR3 bases that were read are TGCGCCAGCTCAGGGGTTGCTAATTCACCA. Its translation: CASSGVANSP. In full, the CDR3 reads CASSGVANSPLFF. This rearrangement joins TRBV10-1 to TRBJ1-4, with a possible D match to TRBD1 (6 bases). The read halts 3 residues ahead of the CDR3 end, with the missing end drawn from the germline J gene. Per the germline V gene, CDR1 is WNHNN and CDR2 is SYGVQD (reference sequence). The CDR3 has 13 amino acids.